Below, 20 T cell receptor beta chains from the same sample are listed, as sequenced in a study of T cells in Graves' hyperthyroidism and ophthalmopathy. Amplified TCR beta CDR3 regions came from RNA transcripts. First-round RT-PCR of the TCR CDR3 relied on the HTBI primer set. MiXCR was run by TCRdb on the multiplex PCR reads, yielding one entry per CDR3 protein. The profile shows over 400,000 distinct CDR3 sequences, 20% to 25% of them singletons. Sequenced input: blood. Receptors were obtained from a woman aged 65 to 85 with Graves' ophthalmopathy.

This clonotype has only one observation. This chain uses TRBV13 with TRBJ2-7; 9 bases line up with TRBD2. The trim removed 6 bases at V and 1 base at J, leaving 7 bases unmatched. CDR1 and CDR2 from the germline V gene are PRHDT and FYEKMQ (reference sequence). CDR3 length: 15 residues. The CDR3 DNA reads TGTGCCAGCAGTGGGGCTAGCGGGATATCCTACGAGCAGTACTTC. Its protein product is CASSGASGISYEQYF.

This clonotype has only a few counts. V and J are TRBV6-2 or TRBV6-3 and TRBJ1-1; TRBD1 agrees at 7 bases. This CDR3 contains 14 residues. Germline CDR1 and CDR2: MNHEY and SVGEGT. V trimming: 2 bases; J trimming: 5 bases; junction bases outside the gene matches: 5. The CDR3 DNA reads as TGTGCCAGCAGTTACGCCACAGGGGATACTGAAGCTTTCTTT. Protein: CASSYATGDTEAFF.

A few counts support this clonotype. The chain joins TRBV6-2 or TRBV6-3 to TRBJ2-7; the match to TRBD2 covers 13 bases. Germline CDR1 reads MNHEY; CDR2 reads SVGEGT. CDR3 size: 15 residues. The ends lost 7 bases at V and 4 bases at J; junction bases unmatched: 7. In DNA, the CDR3 is TGTGCCAGCACCGGACTAGCGGGAGTAGGTTACGAGCAGTACTTC. Translation gives CASTGLAGVGYEQYF.

This clonotype was observed at least ten times. The CDR3 sequence is CATSRPGFSEAFF. The CDR3 DNA sequence: TGTGCCACCAGCAGACCGGGGTTCTCTGAAGCTTTCTTT. V is TRBV15 and J is TRBJ1-1; no clear D. The V end lost 2 bases, the J end lost 6 bases, and 10 bases lay between the germline ends. Germline values: CDR1 LNHNV, CDR2 YYDKDF (reference sequence). The CDR3 contains 13 residues.

This clonotype was seen only a few times. The chain uses TRBV20-1 and TRBJ2-4; 9 bases are a match to TRBD2. The CDR3 contains 14 residues. V lost 2 bases and J lost 6; bases outside the gene matches: 5. Per the germline V gene, CDR1 is DFQATT and CDR2 is SNEGSKA (reference sequence). The DNA for the CDR3 is TGCAGTGCTAGATCGACTAGCGGTTTAAACATTCAGTACTTC. It encodes CSARSTSGLNIQYF.

This clonotype was seen repeatedly, ten times or more. The V call is TRBV28, the J call TRBJ1-2; D is uncertain. V was cut by 3 bases and J by 3 bases, with 8 bases left in between. This CDR3 comprises 13 residues. In germline, CDR1 is MDHEN, CDR2 SYDVKM. Written as DNA, the CDR3 is TGTGCCAGCAGTTTTGGCAGACACTATGGCTACACCTTC. Protein product: CASSFGRHYGYTF.

The chain carries TRBV20-1 and TRBJ1-1, with TRBD1 identical over 7 bases. The CDR3 contains 14 residues. CDR1 is DFQATT, CDR2 SNEGSKA, per germline (reference sequence). The ends lost 3 bases at V and 3 bases at J; junction bases unmatched: 7. CDR3 sequence: CSARGDSLDTEAFF. The CDR3 bases are TGCAGTGCTAGGGGGGACAGCCTAGACACTGAAGCTTTCTTT.

This clonotype occurred a few times. The chain carries TRBV12-3 or TRBV12-4 and TRBJ2-1, with 8 bases fitting TRBD1. The CDR3 is 17 amino acids. V dropped 0 bases and J dropped 3; count of bases not matched to a gene: 7. This CDR3 is CASSLALVGQGYNEQFF. The DNA of the CDR3 is TGTGCCAGCAGTTTAGCGCTAGTTGGACAGGGCTACAATGAGCAGTTCTTC.

This clonotype showed up just a few times. V is TRBV12-3 or TRBV12-4 and J is TRBJ1-5; 7 positions match TRBD1. With 5 bases clipped from V and 0 bases from J, the junction kept 10 bases outside the gene matches. This CDR3 is 17 amino acids long. CDR3 in DNA: TGTGCCAGCAGTCCCGGGACAGCCTTTTATAGCAATCAGCCCCAGCATTTT. Translation gives CASSPGTAFYSNQPQHF.

This clonotype was seen repeatedly, ten times or more. V usage is TRBV5-1 and J usage is TRBJ2-2; D may be TRBD2 (7 bases). The CDR3 length is 16 residues. V lost 0 bases and J lost 4, with 13 bases in between. Germline V gene data show CDR1 as SGHRS and CDR2 as YFSETQ. The CDR3 is CASSLDGGQTTGELFF. CDR3 in DNA: TGCGCCAGCAGCTTGGACGGGGGGCAGACCACCGGGGAGCTGTTTTTT.

The chain uses TRBV5-1 and TRBJ2-1; 7 bases line up with TRBD2. The CDR3 loop spans 15 amino acids. Germline V CDR1 and CDR2: SGHRS, YFSETQ. With V trimmed by 3 bases and J by 10 bases, 13 bases remained unmatched. CDR3 protein: CASSSGGTGVPEQFF. The CDR3 DNA is TGCGCCAGCAGCTCCGGGGGGACGGGAGTGCCCGAGCAGTTCTTC.

Ten or more counts support this clonotype. The genes are TRBV6-2 or TRBV6-3 and TRBJ2-5, with 9 bases aligning to TRBD2. The V gene end was trimmed by 4 bases and the J gene end by 4 bases; junction bases not matched to a gene: 7. Germline values: CDR1 MNHEY, CDR2 SVGEGT. The CDR3 contains 15 residues. The DNA for the CDR3 is TGTGCCAGCAGTTCCCCAGCGGGAGGAAGAGAGACCCAGTACTTC. Translating it yields CASSSPAGGRETQYF.

The V and J genes are TRBV9 and TRBJ2-3; 9 bases map to TRBD2. The CDR3 is 18 amino acids. Trimming removed 3 bases from V and 3 bases from J; junction bases left unmatched: 14. CDR1 is SGDLS, CDR2 YYNGEE, per germline. CDR3: CASSAGRSGRWGTDTQYF. In DNA form, the CDR3 reads TGTGCCAGCAGCGCCGGGAGGAGCGGGAGGTGGGGTACAGATACGCAGTATTTT.

This clonotype showed up just a few times. V and J are TRBV5-1 and TRBJ1-1; D perhaps matches TRBD1 (5 bases). Between the trimmed V and J ends, which lost 3 bases and 1 base, there was a span of 10 bases. The germline V gene encodes CDR1 SGHRS and CDR2 YFSETQ. The CDR3 runs to 14 residues. The CDR3 protein is CASSWRQGNTEAFF. CDR3 coding DNA: TGCGCCAGCAGCTGGAGGCAGGGGAACACTGAAGCTTTCTTT.

This clonotype was detected many times. The chain combines TRBV2 with TRBJ2-6, with 7 bases that match TRBD1. CDR3 length: 14 amino acids. Germline-derived CDR1 and CDR2 are SNHLY and FYNNEI. The V and J ends lost 6 bases and 4 bases, in that order; junction bases with no gene match: 3. As DNA, the CDR3 is TGTGCCAGCAGGAACAGGGGAGGGGCCAACGTCCTGACTTTC. The encoded protein is CASRNRGGANVLTF.

The chain couples TRBV7-9 to TRBJ2-3, with D unresolved. The CDR3 covers 15 residues. The ends were cut back, 3 bases at V and 3 bases at J, with 13 bases in the middle. Germline CDR1 is SEHNR and CDR2 is FQNEAQ (reference sequence). The CDR3 sequence: CASSFQERSTDTQYF. The DNA of the CDR3 is TGTGCCAGCAGCTTTCAGGAGCGCTCGACAGATACGCAGTATTTT.

This chain uses TRBV10-1 with TRBJ2-7; 15 bases align to TRBD2. The V and J ends lost 6 bases and 1 base, in that order; junction bases with no gene match: 7. The CDR3 has 17 residues. CDR1 and CDR2 (germline): WNHNN, SYGVQD (reference sequence). Written as DNA, the CDR3 is TGCGCCAGCAGCCCCGGGACTAGCGGGAGGAGGTCCTACGAGCAGTACTTC. Residues: CASSPGTSGRRSYEQYF.

Remarks on this clonotype: A read error may account for a junction end that differs from germline. The CDR3 DNA reads TGTGCCACCAGTGTCAGTTCCTACGAGCAGTACTTC. Residues: CATSVSSYEQYF. This chain links TRBV10-3 with TRBJ2-7; no firm D call. CDR1 is ENHRY and CDR2 is SYGVKD in the germline V gene. This CDR3 has 12 amino acids.

The gene calls are TRBV28 and TRBJ1-6, with 7 bases lining up with TRBD1. The V gene's germline CDR1 is MDHEN and CDR2 SYDVKM. The ends lost 5 bases at V and 6 bases at J; junction bases unmatched: 7. This CDR3 has 15 amino acids. CDR3 nucleotide sequence: TGTGCCAGCAGTCTCTACAGGGGTGGTAATTCACCCCTCCACTTT. Encoded protein: CASSLYRGGNSPLHF.

The table lists this clonotype with a few counts. This chain connects TRBV28 to TRBJ1-3, with TRBD1 matching 8 bases. Looked up from germline, CDR1 is MDHEN and CDR2 is SYDVKM. The CDR3 length is 14 residues. The V and J ends lost 7 bases and 4 bases, in that order; junction bases with no gene match: 6. The CDR3: CASTATGVGNTIYF. The DNA of the CDR3 is TGTGCCAGCACCGCGACAGGGGTAGGAAACACCATATATTTT.